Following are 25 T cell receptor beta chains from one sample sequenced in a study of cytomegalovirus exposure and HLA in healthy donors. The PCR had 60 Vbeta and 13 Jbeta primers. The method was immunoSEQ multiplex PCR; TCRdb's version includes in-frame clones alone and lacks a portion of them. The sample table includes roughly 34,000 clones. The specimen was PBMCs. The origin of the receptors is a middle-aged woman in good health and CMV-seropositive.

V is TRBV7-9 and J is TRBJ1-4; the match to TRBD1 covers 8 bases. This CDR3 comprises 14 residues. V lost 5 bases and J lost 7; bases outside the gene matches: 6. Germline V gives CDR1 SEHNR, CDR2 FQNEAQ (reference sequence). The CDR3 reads CASSRTGLGEKLFF. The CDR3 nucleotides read TGTGCCAGCAGCCGGACAGGGCTTGGTGAAAAACTGTTTTTT.

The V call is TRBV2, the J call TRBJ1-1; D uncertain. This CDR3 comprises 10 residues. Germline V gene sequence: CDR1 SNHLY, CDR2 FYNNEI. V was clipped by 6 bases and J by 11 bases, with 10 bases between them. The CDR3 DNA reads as TGTGCCAGCAGCCCCATTCGGGCTTTCTTT. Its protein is CASSPIRAFF. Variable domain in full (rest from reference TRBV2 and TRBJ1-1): EPEVTQTPSHQVTQMGQEVILRCVPISNHLYFYWYRQILGQKVEFLVSFYNNEISEKSEIFDDQFSVERPDGSNFTLKIRSTKLEDSAMYFCASSPIRAFFGQGTRLTVV.

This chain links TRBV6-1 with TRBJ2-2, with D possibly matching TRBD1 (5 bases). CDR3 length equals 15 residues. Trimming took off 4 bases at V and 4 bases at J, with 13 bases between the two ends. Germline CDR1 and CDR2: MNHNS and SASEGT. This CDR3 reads CASSGWERGTGELFF. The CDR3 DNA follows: TGTGCCAGCAGTGGTTGGGAAAGGGGCACCGGGGAGCTGTTTTTT.

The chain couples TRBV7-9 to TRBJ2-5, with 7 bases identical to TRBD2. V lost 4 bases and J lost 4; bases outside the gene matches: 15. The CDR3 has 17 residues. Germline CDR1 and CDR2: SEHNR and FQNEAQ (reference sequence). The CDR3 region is CASSSSGSGGRRETQYF. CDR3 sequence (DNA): TGTGCCAGCAGCTCCTCGGGGTCCGGCGGGAGAAGAGAGACCCAGTACTTC.

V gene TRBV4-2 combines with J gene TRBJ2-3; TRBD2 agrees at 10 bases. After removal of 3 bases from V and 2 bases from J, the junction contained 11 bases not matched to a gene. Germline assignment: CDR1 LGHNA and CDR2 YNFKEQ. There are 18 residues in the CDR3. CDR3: CASSQLAGDWRDTDTQYF. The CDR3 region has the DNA TGTGCCAGCAGCCAGCTAGCGGGAGATTGGAGGGACACAGATACGCAGTATTTT.

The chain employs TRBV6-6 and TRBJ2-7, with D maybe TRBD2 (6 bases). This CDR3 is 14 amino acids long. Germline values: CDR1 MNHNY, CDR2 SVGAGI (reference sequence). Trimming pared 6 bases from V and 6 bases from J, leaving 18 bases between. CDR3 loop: CASSFSEGLREQYF. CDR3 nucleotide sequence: TGTGCCAGCAGCTTCTCGGAGGGACTGCGCGAGCAGTACTTC.

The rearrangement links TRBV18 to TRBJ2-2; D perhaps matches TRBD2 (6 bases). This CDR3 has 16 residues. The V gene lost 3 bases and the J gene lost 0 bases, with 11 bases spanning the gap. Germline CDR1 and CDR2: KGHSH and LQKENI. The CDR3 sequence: CASSPEGTSNTGELFF. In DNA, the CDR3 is TGTGCCAGCTCACCGGAGGGGACGTCGAACACCGGGGAGCTGTTTTTT.

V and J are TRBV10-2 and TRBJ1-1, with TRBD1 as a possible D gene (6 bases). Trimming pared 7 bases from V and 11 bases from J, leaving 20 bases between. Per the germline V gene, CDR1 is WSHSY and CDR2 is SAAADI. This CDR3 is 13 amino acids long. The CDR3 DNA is TGCGCCAGCACGCGTCGGCCCGGGACACCCGCTTTCTTT. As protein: CASTRRPGTPAFF.

The CDR3 here is CASRGQGYEQFF. Here the CDR3 DNA reads TGCGCCAGCAGGGGACAGGGGTATGAGCAGTTCTTC. This sequence joins TRBV5-1 and TRBJ2-1, with 10 bases that match TRBD1. V was pared by 5 bases and J by 8 bases, with 1 base of the junction left unmatched. Germline CDR1 is SGHRS and CDR2 is YFSETQ. The CDR3 sequence is 12 residues long.

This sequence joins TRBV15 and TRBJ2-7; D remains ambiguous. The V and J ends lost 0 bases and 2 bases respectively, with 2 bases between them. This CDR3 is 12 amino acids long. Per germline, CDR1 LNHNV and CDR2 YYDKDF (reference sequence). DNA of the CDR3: TGTGCCACCAGCAGAGACACCTACGAGCAGTACTTC. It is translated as CATSRDTYEQYF.

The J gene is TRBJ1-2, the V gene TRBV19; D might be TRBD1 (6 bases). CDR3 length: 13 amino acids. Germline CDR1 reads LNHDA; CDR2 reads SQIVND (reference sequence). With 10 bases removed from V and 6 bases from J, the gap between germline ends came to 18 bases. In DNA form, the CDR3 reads TGTGCCACCTTCCCGGGACAAGGAGATGGCTACACCTTC. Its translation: CATFPGQGDGYTF. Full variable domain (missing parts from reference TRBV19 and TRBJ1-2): DGGITQSPKYLFRKEGQNVTLSCEQNLNHDAMYWYRQDPGQGLRLIYYSQIVNDFQKGDIAEGYSVSREKKESFPLTVTSAQKNPTAFYLCATFPGQGDGYTFGSGTRLTVV.

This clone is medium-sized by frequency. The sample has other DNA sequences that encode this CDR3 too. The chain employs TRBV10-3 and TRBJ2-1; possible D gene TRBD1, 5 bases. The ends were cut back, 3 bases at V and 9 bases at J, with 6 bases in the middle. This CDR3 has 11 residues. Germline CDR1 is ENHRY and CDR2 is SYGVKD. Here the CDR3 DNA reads TGTGCCATCAGTGACAGGGCTGAGCAGTTCTTC. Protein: CAISDRAEQFF.

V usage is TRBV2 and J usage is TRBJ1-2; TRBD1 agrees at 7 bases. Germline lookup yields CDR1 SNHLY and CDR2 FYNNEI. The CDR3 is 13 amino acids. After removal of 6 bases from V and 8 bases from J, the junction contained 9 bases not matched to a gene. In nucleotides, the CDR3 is TGTGCCAGCAGGGAAACAGGGGTGCGCGGCTACACCTTC. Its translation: CASRETGVRGYTF.

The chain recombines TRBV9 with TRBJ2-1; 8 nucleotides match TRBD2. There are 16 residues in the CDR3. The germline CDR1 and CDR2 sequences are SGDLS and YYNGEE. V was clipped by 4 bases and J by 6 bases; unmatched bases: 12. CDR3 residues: CASSPLSSGLTNEQFF. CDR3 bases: TGTGCCAGCAGCCCCCTCTCTAGCGGGCTCACCAATGAGCAGTTCTTC.

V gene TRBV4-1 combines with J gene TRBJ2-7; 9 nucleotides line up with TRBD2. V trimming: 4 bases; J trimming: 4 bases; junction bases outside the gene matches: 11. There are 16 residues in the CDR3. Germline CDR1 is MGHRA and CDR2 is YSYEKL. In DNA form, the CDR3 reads TGCGCCAGCAGCCCAAGGGGTTCTAGCGGGAATTACGAGCAGTACTTC. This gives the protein CASSPRGSSGNYEQYF.

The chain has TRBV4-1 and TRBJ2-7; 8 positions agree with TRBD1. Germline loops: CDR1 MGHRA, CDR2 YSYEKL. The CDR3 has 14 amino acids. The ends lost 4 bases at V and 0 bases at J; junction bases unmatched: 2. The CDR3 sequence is CASSLGTGSYEQYF. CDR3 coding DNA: TGCGCCAGCAGCCTCGGGACAGGCTCCTACGAGCAGTACTTC.

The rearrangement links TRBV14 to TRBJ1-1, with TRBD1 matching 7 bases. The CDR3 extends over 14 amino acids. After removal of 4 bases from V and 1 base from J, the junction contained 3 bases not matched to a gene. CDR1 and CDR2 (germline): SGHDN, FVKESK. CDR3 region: CASSLTGTNTEAFF. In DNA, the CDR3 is TGTGCCAGCAGCCTGACAGGGACGAACACTGAAGCTTTCTTT.

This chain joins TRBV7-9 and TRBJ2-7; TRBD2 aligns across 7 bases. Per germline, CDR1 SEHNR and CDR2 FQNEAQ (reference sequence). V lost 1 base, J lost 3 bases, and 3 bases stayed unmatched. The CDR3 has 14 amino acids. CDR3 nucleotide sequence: TGTGCCAGCAGCTTAGGCGGGAGTAACTACGAGCAGTACTTC. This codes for CASSLGGSNYEQYF.

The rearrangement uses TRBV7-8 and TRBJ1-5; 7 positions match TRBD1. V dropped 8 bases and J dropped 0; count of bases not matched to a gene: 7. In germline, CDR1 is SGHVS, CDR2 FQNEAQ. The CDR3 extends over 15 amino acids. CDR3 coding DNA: TGTGCCAGCGGACCCGGGACAGTTAGCAATCAGCCCCAGCATTTT. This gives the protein CASGPGTVSNQPQHF.

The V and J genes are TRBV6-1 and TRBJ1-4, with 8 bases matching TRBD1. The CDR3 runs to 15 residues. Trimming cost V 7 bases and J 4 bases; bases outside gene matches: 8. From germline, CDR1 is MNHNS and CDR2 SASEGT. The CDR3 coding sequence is TGTGCCAGCACGTCGCCGACAGGGGATAATGAAAAACTGTTTTTT. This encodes CASTSPTGDNEKLFF.

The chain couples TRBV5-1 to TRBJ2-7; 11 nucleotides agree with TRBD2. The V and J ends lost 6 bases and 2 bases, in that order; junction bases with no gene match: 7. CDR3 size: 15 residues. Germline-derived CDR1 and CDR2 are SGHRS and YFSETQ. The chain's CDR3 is CASTFLAGGTYEQYF. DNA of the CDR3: TGCGCCAGCACCTTCCTAGCGGGAGGCACCTACGAGCAGTACTTC.

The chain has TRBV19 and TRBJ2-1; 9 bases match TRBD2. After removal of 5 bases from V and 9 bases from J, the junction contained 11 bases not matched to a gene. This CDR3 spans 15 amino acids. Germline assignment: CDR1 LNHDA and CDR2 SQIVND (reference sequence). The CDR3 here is CASSPLAGSRGEQFF. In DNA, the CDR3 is TGTGCCAGTAGTCCCCTAGCGGGGTCCCGGGGTGAGCAGTTCTTC.

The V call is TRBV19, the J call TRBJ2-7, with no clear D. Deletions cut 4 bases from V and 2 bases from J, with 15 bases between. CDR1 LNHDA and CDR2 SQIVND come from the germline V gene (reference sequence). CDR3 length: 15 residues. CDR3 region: CASSTRHTNAYEQYF. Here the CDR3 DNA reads TGTGCCAGTAGTACCCGACATACAAACGCCTACGAGCAGTACTTC.

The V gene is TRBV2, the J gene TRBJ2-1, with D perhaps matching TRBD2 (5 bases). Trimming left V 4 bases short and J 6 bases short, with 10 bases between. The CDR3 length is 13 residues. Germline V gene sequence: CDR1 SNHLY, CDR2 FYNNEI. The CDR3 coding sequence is TGTGCCAGCAGTGTACTAGAAGGCAATGAGCAGTTCTTC. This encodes CASSVLEGNEQFF.

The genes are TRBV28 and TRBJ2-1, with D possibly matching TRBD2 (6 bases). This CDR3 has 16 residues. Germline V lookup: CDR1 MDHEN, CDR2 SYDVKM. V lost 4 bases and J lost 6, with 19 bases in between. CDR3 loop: CASSSSPGGVGNEQFF. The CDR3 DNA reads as TGTGCCAGCAGTTCCTCCCCCGGGGGTGTGGGCAATGAGCAGTTCTTC. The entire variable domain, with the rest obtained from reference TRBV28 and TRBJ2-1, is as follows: DVKVTQSSRYLVKRTGEKVFLECVQDMDHENMFWYRQDPGLGLRLIYFSYDVKMKEKGDIPEGYSVSREKKERFSLILESASTNQTSMYLCASSSSPGGVGNEQFFGPGTRLTVL.